The source of this TCR beta chain is a study of blood T cell repertoires in COVID-19. Overall study context: Acute-phase and convalescent COVID-19 samples originated in the United States, Italy and Spain. PBMCs, B-cell-depleted T cells, or T cells were the source of the cDNA or gDNA that made up the material.

Authors' processing steps: Amplifying reference gene primers gave estimates of nucleated cell counts. The assay was immunoSEQ multiplex PCR, and TCRdb's table has in-frame clones only and misses some. V, J and clone size are taken as reported in that table, and D and trimming were inferred from the DNA itself. The profile shows some 14,000 clones, 65% to 90% of them singletons. Per germline, CDR1 MDHEN and CDR2 SYDVKM. The V gene end was trimmed by 2 bases and the J gene end by 5 bases; junction bases not matched to a gene: 6. This CDR3 has 15 amino acids. The sample taken for sequencing was peripheral blood. This sequence was found in a woman in her forties or fifties with active or convalescent COVID-19. The rearrangement joins TRBV28 to TRBJ2-5, with 9 positions matching TRBD2. The CDR3 sequence: CASSLGAGGWETQYF. The CDR3 DNA follows: TGTGCCAGCAGTTTAGGAGCGGGAGGATGGGAGACCCAGTACTTC.